The clone carrying this TCR beta chain has at least ten counts. The target antigen is unknown. TCRdb redid the calling of the 5' RACE reads with MiXCR, one entry per CDR3 protein. The data show roughly 1,500,000 distinct CDR3 sequences, less than 40% seen once. This record belongs to a study of identical twins. V dropped 6 bases and J dropped 5 bases, with 7 bases sitting between them. CDR3 length equals 12 residues. CDR1 is ENHRY and CDR2 is SYGVKD in the germline V gene. Study results and limitations: Alpha sequences out of frame and shared by twins had excess low generation probability. Carriage of fewer insertions was seen in abundant cord blood beta clonotypes, whereas memory repertoires showed none.

Specimen: cord blood. The chain recombines TRBV10-3 with TRBJ1-4; no definite D call. This TCR came from a newborn girl in good health. Here the CDR3 reads CAIRGGNEKLFF. Written as DNA, the CDR3 is TGTGCCATCAGGGGCGGGAATGAAAAACTGTTTTTT.